This note documents a single TCR beta chain sequence. Germline trimming cut 4 bases from V and 5 bases from J; bases unmatched to any gene: 10. The CDR3 length is 15 residues. Per germline, CDR1 SGDLS and CDR2 YYNGEE. This sample was taken from a study of T cell changes during pregnancy in multiple sclerosis. Clones were read by immunoSEQ multiplex PCR, and TCRdb kept only the in-frame ones, dropping some. The sample has roughly 75,000 clones, around 93% seen once. This receptor was obtained from a female donor in good health, enrolled as a control in a pregnancy study. This sequence joins TRBV9 and TRBJ2-3, with 7 bases fitting TRBD2. This material consisted of peripheral blood, taken after pregnancy. The CDR3 reads CASSPRPGRGDTQYF. The CDR3 nucleotides are TGTGCCAGCAGCCCTCGGCCAGGGAGGGGAGATACGCAGTATTTT.